Following are 18 T cell receptor gamma chains from one sample sequenced in a study of gamma delta lymphoproliferative disorders and STAT genes. TCRdb re-called the multiplex PCR reads via CATT. Here the sample spans approximately 2,200 gamma-chain clones, roughly 10% being singletons. Genomic DNA from isolated PBMCs served as the sequencing template. What was sequenced was blood. The receptor set was obtained from a human donor in good health.

Judged by abundance, this clone is medium-sized. Because the CDR3's place on the DNA is in doubt, the DNA is left out and the CDR3 is given as listed by TCRdb. CDR3 in amino acids: CTTVPAGLGTSVF. The J gene went uncalled, whereas the V gene is TRGV11. TRGV11 falls under the ORF class, with uncertain function. The CDR3 adds up to 13 amino acids, both ends counted.

Relative to its sample, this clone is medium-sized. The V gene is TRGV2, the J gene TRGJ1 or TRGJ2. TCRdb gives no J gene; it was assigned here by matching the DNA to germline. V was pared by 0 bases and J by 2 bases, with 7 bases of the junction left unmatched. CDR1 and CDR2 from the germline V gene are EGSNGY and YDSYNSKV. This CDR3 is 15 amino acids long. The CDR3: CATWDGRGDYYKKLF. The CDR3 nucleotides are TGTGCCACCTGGGACGGGCGGGGGGATTATTATAAGAAACTCTTT.

A few counts support this clone. The gene calls are TRGV3 and TRGJ1 or TRGJ2. TCRdb lists no J gene, so it was determined here by aligning the DNA to germline. The J segment lost 7 bases and the V segment lost 9 bases, leaving 6 bases of the junction unmatched. CDR3 size: 10 residues. Germline-derived CDR1 and CDR2 are VTNTFY and YDVSTARD (reference sequence). CDR3 region: CATHRYKKLF. CDR3 DNA: TGTGCCACCCACCGGTATAAGAAACTCTTT.

By proportion, this clone is medium-sized (0.01 to 0.1%). This chain links TRGV10 with TRGJ1 or TRGJ2. The J gene, missing from TCRdb, was assigned here through DNA to germline matching. TRGV10 is sorted into the ORF group, with uncertain function. Losses at the gene ends were 8 bases for V and 10 bases for J; bases not matched to a gene: 6. This CDR3 has 10 residues. CDR3 in amino acids: CAAWDAKKLF. CDR3 DNA: TGTGCTGCGTGGGATGCCAAGAAACTCTTT.

By share of the sample, this clone is medium-sized. This chain links TRGV4 with TRGJ1 or TRGJ2. No J gene was available from TCRdb, and it was assigned here by a germline match of the DNA. CDR3 length: 12 amino acids. Germline lookup yields CDR1 EGSTGY and CDR2 YDSYTSSV. J lost 7 bases, V lost 3 bases, and 6 bases had no gene match. CDR3 nucleotide sequence: TGTGCCACCTGGGATTATGAATATAAGAAACTCTTT. This encodes CATWDYEYKKLF.

This clone is labeled medium-sized (0.01 to 0.1%). The V and J genes are TRGV8 and TRGJ1 or TRGJ2. Matching the DNA to germline supplied the J gene, which TCRdb does not give. Germline CDR1 is VENAVY and CDR2 is YDSYNSRV. The V and J ends lost 0 bases and 6 bases, in that order; junction bases with no gene match: 2. This CDR3 comprises 12 residues. The CDR3 reads CATWDRCYKKLF. The CDR3, as DNA: TGTGCCACCTGGGATAGGTGTTATAAGAAACTCTTT.

This clone is labeled as medium-sized. The CDR3 here is CATWDGKFPNYYKKLF. The CDR3 nucleotides read TGTGCCACCTGGGACGGGAAATTCCCTAATTATTATAAGAAACTCTTT. The chain carries TRGV2 and TRGJ1 or TRGJ2. The J gene is absent in TCRdb and was assigned here via DNA matching to germline. The germline V gene has CDR1 EGSNGY and CDR2 YDSYNSKV. The J segment lost 1 base and the V segment lost 0 bases, leaving 9 bases of the junction unmatched. The CDR3 has 16 amino acids.

By sample share, this clone is medium-sized. The V and J genes are TRGV4 and TRGJ1 or TRGJ2. Matching the DNA to germline supplied the J gene, which TCRdb does not give. Germline CDR1 and CDR2: EGSTGY and YDSYTSSV. There are 12 residues in the CDR3. Germline trimming cut 4 bases from V and 7 bases from J; bases unmatched to any gene: 7. In DNA form, the CDR3 reads TGTGCCACCTGGGAGCCGTGGTATAAGAAACTCTTT. Translating gives CATWEPWYKKLF.

In its sample, this clone is medium-sized. In the same sample, other DNA sequences code for this CDR3. V usage is TRGV4 and J usage is TRGJ1 or TRGJ2. The J gene was missing in TCRdb and was found by matching the end of the DNA to germline. J was trimmed by 2 bases and V by 2 bases; bases with no gene match: 9. This CDR3 spans 15 amino acids. Per the germline V gene, CDR1 is EGSTGY and CDR2 is YDSYTSSV. For the CDR3, the DNA is TGTGCCACCTGGGATGATCCATCATATTATTATAAGAAACTCTTT. Translation: CATWDDPSYYYKKLF.

This clone was seen only a few times. The chain has TRGV3 and TRGJP2. The J gene, left out of TCRdb, was set here by checking the DNA against germline. Germline V gene lookup returns CDR1 VTNTFY and CDR2 YDVSTARD (reference sequence). This CDR3 has 11 amino acids. Written as DNA, the CDR3 is TGTGCGTCTTGTAGTGATTGGATCAAGACGTTT. Its translation is CASCSDWIKTF.

In this sample, this clone is medium-sized (0.01 to 0.1%). At the DNA level, this CDR3 is encoded by other sequences in the same sample as well. The chain carries TRGV8 and TRGJ1 or TRGJ2. TCRdb is silent on the J gene; assignment here came from matching the DNA to germline. The V and J ends lost 0 bases and 5 bases, in that order; junction bases with no gene match: 4. This CDR3 is built from 13 residues. Germline V gives CDR1 VENAVY, CDR2 YDSYNSRV. The DNA for the CDR3 is TGTGCCACCTGGGATAGGTTGGATTATAAGAAACTCTTT. Protein: CATWDRLDYKKLF.

This rearrangement joins TRGV9 to TRGJP. Germline matching of the DNA provided the J gene here, since TCRdb leaves it blank. CDR1 is GITISATS, CDR2 ISYDGTV, per germline (reference sequence). This CDR3 is 17 amino acids long. The J segment lost 3 bases and the V segment lost 3 bases, leaving 5 bases of the junction unmatched. This chain's CDR3 is CALWEPLQELGKKIKVF. The CDR3 DNA sequence: TGTGCCTTGTGGGAGCCCCTGCAAGAGTTGGGCAAAAAAATCAAGGTATTT.

By share, this clone counts as medium-sized. This chain connects TRGV11 to TRGJ1 or TRGJ2. The J gene, not given by TCRdb, was assigned here from a germline match of the nucleotide sequence. TRGV11 is known as an ORF, though its function is uncertain. The CDR3 spans 15 residues. The trim removed 6 bases at V and 7 bases at J, leaving 15 bases unmatched. Here the CDR3 DNA reads TGTGCCTGCTGGATTCGAACCTCTGGGATATATAAGAAACTCTTT. The encoded protein is CACWIRTSGIYKKLF.

As for this clone: The DNA is omitted, as the CDR3 cannot be located on it reliably, and the CDR3 follows TCRdb's listing. The J gene was not called, though the V gene is TRGV11. TRGV11 is placed among ORFs of uncertain function. 15 amino acids form the CDR3, both terminal residues included. CDR3 protein: CTTVPAGLGTWVKLF.

In its sample, this clone ranks as medium-sized. The chain uses TRGV4 and TRGJ1 or TRGJ2. The J gene comes from matching the DNA to germline here; TCRdb lacks it. V dropped 2 bases and J dropped 3; count of bases not matched to a gene: 4. The germline V gene encodes CDR1 EGSTGY and CDR2 YDSYTSSV. CDR3 length: 13 residues. CDR3 sequence: CATWDVFYYKKLF. The CDR3 coding sequence is TGTGCCACCTGGGATGTGTTTTATTATAAGAAACTCTTT.

The rearrangement uses TRGV10 and TRGJ1 or TRGJ2. TCRdb is silent on the J gene; assignment here came from matching the DNA to germline. TRGV10 is sorted into the ORF group, with uncertain function. The CDR3 is 14 amino acids. J lost 4 bases, V lost 8 bases, and 12 bases had no gene match. The CDR3 DNA is TGTGCTGCGTGGGATAAGGCCCAGTATTATAAGAAACTCTTT. This codes for CAAWDKAQYYKKLF.

This clone is medium-sized (0.01 to 0.1%). Other DNA sequences within the sample encode an identical CDR3. J is TRGJ1 or TRGJ2 and V is TRGV4. TCRdb supplies no J gene; here it was assigned by aligning the nucleotide sequence to germline. This CDR3 is 14 amino acids long. V dropped 1 base and J dropped 0; count of bases not matched to a gene: 3. Germline CDR1 EGSTGY, CDR2 YDSYTSSV. The CDR3 DNA reads TGTGCCACCTGGGATGGACTGAATTATTATAAGAAACTCTTT. Its translation: CATWDGLNYYKKLF.

This clone is judged medium-sized. Here the CDR3 DNA reads TGTGCCACCTGGGATACCAAGGAAGGTTATTATAAGAAACTCTTT. Translated, it gives CATWDTKEGYYKKLF. The rearrangement joins TRGV8 to TRGJ1 or TRGJ2. The J gene, not given by TCRdb, was assigned here from a germline match of the nucleotide sequence. The V gene's germline CDR1 is VENAVY and CDR2 YDSYNSRV. This CDR3 contains 15 residues. Trimming cost V 2 bases and J 3 bases; bases outside gene matches: 10.